Given below is one T cell receptor beta chain in context. Under the authors' procedure: Reference gene primer amplification in the assay estimated nucleated cell counts. The data were produced by immunoSEQ multiplex PCR, yet TCRdb's version contains in-frame clones alone and is incomplete. V and J calls and clone size are as listed in that table; D and trimming were resolved from the DNA. Of hundreds of thousands of clones listed, about nine tenths are singletons. The data were obtained in a study of blood T cell repertoires in COVID-19. Across the study: The United States, Italy and Spain were the sources of the acute and convalescent COVID-19 samples.

This CDR3 is 15 amino acids long. V dropped 5 bases and J dropped 5; count of bases not matched to a gene: 11. Germline lookup yields CDR1 SGHVS and CDR2 FNYEAQ. Those who participated ranged in age from roughly 18 to 100 years and resided in about two dozen US areas. Before being deemed recovered, Cohort 3 donors had two negative PCRs, clearance, or symptom resolution. Source material: PBMCs or T cells enriched from blood (not recorded which). This chain uses TRBV7-6 with TRBJ2-7, with TRBD1 matching over 8 bases. The source is a woman between 50 and 59 years old who had recovered from COVID-19. In nucleotides, the CDR3 is TGTGCCAGCAGCCCCCATCGGACAGGGCGGGACGAGCAGTACTTC. As protein: CASSPHRTGRDEQYF.